The clone carrying this T cell receptor beta chain was picked up a small number of times. The target antigen is unknown. Donors each provided ten milliliters of peripheral blood. The data derive from a study of blood T cells in healthy people across ages. The study, taken as a whole, reports: It was not known whether donors were CMV positive (a possible confounder of expanded clonotype changes). Because sorting was not performed, PBMCs prevented conclusive naive versus antigen-experienced comparison.

Germline CDR1 reads MDHEN; CDR2 reads SYDVKM. J gave up 3 bases and V 5 bases, and 6 bases lay outside the gene matches. CDR3 length: 15 residues. It was with a sample-barcoded 5' primer and a J-beta primer mix that a second PCR of roughly 6 to 12 cycles was run. Tags on each cDNA molecule came from a template-switch adaptor with 12 random nucleotides. TCRdb re-analysed the 5' RACE reads in MiXCR, keeping a single row per CDR3 protein. The repertoire includes roughly 2 million distinct CDR3 sequences, around 50% of them detected once, and approximately 2.1% sits in the top ten. The chain combines TRBV28 with TRBJ1-2; 10 bases fit TRBD1. Specimen: blood. The sequence came from a woman in her thirties or forties in good health. As DNA, the CDR3 is TGTGCCAGCAGTACCCGGGACAGGGGCGACTATGGCTACACCTTC. Encoded protein: CASSTRDRGDYGYTF.